This TCR beta chain was sequenced for a study of shared clonotypes between healthy human individuals. Whole-study context: Contributing individuals were two females and three males aged 18 to 49.

Findings of the study overall: Donors were few, which limited the genetic and exposure-history diversity represented. Several donors shared 5% to 5.5% of their naive CD4 clonotypes.

Worth noting for this clone: Its antigen is unidentified.

Once extracted for a subset, genomic DNA was divided evenly among several immunoSEQ plates. This table comes from immunoSEQ multiplex PCR, and its TCRdb copy is limited to in-frame clones, with some not included. The repertoire holds around 2,000,000 clones, with about 95% as singletons. The CDR3 length is 14 residues. CDR1 and CDR2 from the germline V gene are WSHSY and SAAADI. Trimming removed 2 bases from V and 0 bases from J, with 5 bases in between. Only CD45RO-negative cells positively selected for CCR7 counted as naive CD8 cells, so terminally differentiated effector memory CD45RA+ cells were excluded.

Material: naive CD8+ T cells sorted from blood. This rearrangement joins TRBV10-2 to TRBJ1-5; no definite D call. The sequence was obtained from a man between 18 and 35 years old in good health. Here the CDR3 reads CASSEVDSNQPQHF. CDR3 nucleotide sequence: TGCGCCAGCAGTGAGGTGGATAGCAATCAGCCCCAGCATTTT.